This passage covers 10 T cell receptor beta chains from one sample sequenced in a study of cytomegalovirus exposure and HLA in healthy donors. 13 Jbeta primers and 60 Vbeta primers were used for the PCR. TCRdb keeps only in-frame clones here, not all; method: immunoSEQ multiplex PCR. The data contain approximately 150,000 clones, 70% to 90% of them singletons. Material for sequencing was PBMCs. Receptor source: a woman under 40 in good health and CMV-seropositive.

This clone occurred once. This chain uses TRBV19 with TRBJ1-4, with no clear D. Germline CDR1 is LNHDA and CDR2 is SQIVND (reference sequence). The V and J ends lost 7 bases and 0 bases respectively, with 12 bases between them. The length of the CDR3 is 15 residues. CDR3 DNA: TGTGCCAGTACCAAGAACAGAGCAACTAATGAAAAACTGTTTTTT. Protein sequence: CASTKNRATNEKLFF.

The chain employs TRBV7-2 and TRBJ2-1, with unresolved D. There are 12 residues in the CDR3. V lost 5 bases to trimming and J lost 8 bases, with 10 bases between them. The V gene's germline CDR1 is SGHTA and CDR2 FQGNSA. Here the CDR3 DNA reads TGTGCCAGCAGCCTTATCGGTGATGAGCAGTTCTTC. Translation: CASSLIGDEQFF.

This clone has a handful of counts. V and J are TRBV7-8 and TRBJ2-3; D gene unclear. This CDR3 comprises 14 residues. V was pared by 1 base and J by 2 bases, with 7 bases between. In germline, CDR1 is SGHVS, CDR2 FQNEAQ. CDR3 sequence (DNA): TGTGCCAGCAGCTTAGACAGCTCCACAGATACGCAGTATTTT. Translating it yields CASSLDSSTDTQYF.

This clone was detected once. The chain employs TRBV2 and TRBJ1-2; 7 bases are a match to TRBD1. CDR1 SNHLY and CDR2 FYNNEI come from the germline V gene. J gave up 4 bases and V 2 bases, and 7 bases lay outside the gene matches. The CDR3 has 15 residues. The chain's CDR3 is CASSEWDSDIYGYTF. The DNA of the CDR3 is TGTGCCAGCAGTGAATGGGACAGTGACATCTATGGCTACACCTTC.

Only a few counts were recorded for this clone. The CDR3 nucleotides read TGTGCCAGCAGCTTAGGACTAGCGGGGGGCACAGATACGCAGTATTTT. It codes for CASSLGLAGGTDTQYF. The chain links TRBV7-2 to TRBJ2-3; 12 bases are shared with TRBD2. V lost 1 base and J lost 1; bases outside the gene matches: 0. Germline V CDR1 and CDR2: SGHTA, FQGNSA. This CDR3 has 16 amino acids.

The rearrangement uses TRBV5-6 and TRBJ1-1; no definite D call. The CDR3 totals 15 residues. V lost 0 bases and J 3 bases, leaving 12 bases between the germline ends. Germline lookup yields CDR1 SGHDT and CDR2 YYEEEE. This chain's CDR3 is CASSLGYTSYTEAFF. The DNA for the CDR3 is TGTGCCAGCAGCTTGGGGTACACCTCTTACACTGAAGCTTTCTTT.

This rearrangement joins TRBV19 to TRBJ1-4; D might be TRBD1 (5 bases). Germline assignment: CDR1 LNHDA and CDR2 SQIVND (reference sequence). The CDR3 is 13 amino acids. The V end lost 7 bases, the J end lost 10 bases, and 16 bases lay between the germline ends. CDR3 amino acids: CASKGTGGGKLFF. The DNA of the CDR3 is TGTGCCAGTAAGGGGACGGGAGGAGGAAAACTGTTTTTT.

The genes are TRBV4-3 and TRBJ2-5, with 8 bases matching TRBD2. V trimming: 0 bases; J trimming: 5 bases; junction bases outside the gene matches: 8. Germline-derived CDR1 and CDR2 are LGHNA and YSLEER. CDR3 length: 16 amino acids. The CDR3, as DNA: TGCGCCAGCAGCCAAGAGATGGGTAGCGGGGCGGAGACCCAGTACTTC. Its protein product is CASSQEMGSGAETQYF.

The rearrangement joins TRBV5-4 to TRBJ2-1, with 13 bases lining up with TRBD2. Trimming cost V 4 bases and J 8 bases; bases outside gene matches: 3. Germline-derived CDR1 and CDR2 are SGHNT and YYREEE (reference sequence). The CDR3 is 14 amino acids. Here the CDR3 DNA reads TGTGCCAGCAGCACTAGCGGGGGGGTAGATGAGCAGTTCTTC. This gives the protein CASSTSGGVDEQFF.

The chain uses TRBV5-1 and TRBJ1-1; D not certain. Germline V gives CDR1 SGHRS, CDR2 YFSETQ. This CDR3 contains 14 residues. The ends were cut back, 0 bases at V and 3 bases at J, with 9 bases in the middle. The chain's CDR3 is CASSLVAPDTEAFF. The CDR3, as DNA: TGCGCCAGCAGCTTGGTTGCCCCGGACACTGAAGCTTTCTTT.